These 8 T cell receptor beta chains share one sample of origin, sequenced in a study of graft-versus-host responses after intestinal transplantation. Which antigens these TCRs recognize remains unknown. Assay used: immunoSEQ multiplex PCR; TCRdb lists only in-frame clones, some missing. The profile shows 65,000 to 90,000 clones, just under 95% of them singletons. Sequencing used unstimulated CD8+ T cells sorted from spleen or lymph node cells, obtained before transplant. These TCRs come from a human donor who was the organ donor for an intestinal transplant.

The chain has TRBV5-1 and TRBJ2-7, with 11 positions matching TRBD1. Trimming cost V 4 bases and J 2 bases; bases outside gene matches: 5. The CDR3 runs to 15 residues. Germline V CDR1 and CDR2: SGHRS, YFSETQ. In DNA, the CDR3 is TGCGCCAGCAGCCCCCGGGACAGGGGGACCTACGAGCAGTACTTC. As protein: CASSPRDRGTYEQYF. The entire variable domain, with the rest obtained from reference TRBV5-1 and TRBJ2-7, is as follows: KAGVTQTPRYLIKTRGQQVTLSCSPISGHRSVSWYQQTPGQGLQFLFEYFSETQRNKGNFPGRFSGRQFSNSRSEMNVSTLELGDSALYLCASSPRDRGTYEQYFGPGTRLTVT.

The J gene is TRBJ2-5, the V gene TRBV27, with 7 bases lining up with TRBD2. The J call may not be correct, given that the DNA end is closer to TRBJ2-7. The CDR3 extends over 13 amino acids. Germline loops: CDR1 MNHEY, CDR2 SMNVEV (reference sequence). The CDR3 DNA is TGTGCCAGCACCCCCGGGGGGTCCTACGAGCAGTACTTC. Its protein product is CASTPGGSYEQYF.

This chain uses TRBV6-5 with TRBJ1-1; D is possibly TRBD1 (6 bases). The length of the CDR3 is 14 residues. The germline V and J ends were trimmed by 0 bases and 7 bases, with 12 bases remaining between them. CDR1 is MNHEY and CDR2 is SVGAGI in the germline V gene. CDR3 in DNA: TGTGCCAGCAGTTACTCGTCCAACAGGGATGAAGCTTTCTTT. Residues: CASSYSSNRDEAFF.

V is TRBV5-1 and J is TRBJ1-1, with 12 bases fitting TRBD1. With 0 bases clipped from V and 1 base from J, the junction kept 7 bases outside the gene matches. CDR1 and CDR2 (germline): SGHRS, YFSETQ. The CDR3 is 18 residues long. CDR3 sequence: CASSLVRDRGRRNTEAFF. The CDR3 nucleotides read TGCGCCAGCAGCTTGGTCCGGGACAGGGGGCGAAGGAACACTGAAGCTTTCTTT.

The chain has TRBV6-6 and TRBJ2-3; the D is unclear. CDR1 is MNHNY, CDR2 SVGAGI, per germline (reference sequence). V gave up 7 bases and J gave up 1 base, with 15 bases separating them. The CDR3 totals 15 residues. The CDR3 reads CASITTGSGTDTQYF. CDR3 bases: TGTGCCAGCATTACCACGGGTTCGGGCACAGATACGCAGTATTTT.

This clone appeared once. The CDR3 here is CASSQVSGGNNYGYTF. The CDR3 region has the DNA TGCGCCAGCAGCCAAGTGAGTGGCGGGAATAACTATGGCTACACCTTC. The chain has TRBV4-1 and TRBJ1-2; D gene unclear. CDR1 and CDR2 from the germline V gene are MGHRA and YSYEKL. The CDR3 is 16 amino acids. The V gene lost 1 base and the J gene lost 1 base, with 13 bases spanning the gap.

V and J are TRBV4-3 and TRBJ2-5, with 7 nucleotides matching TRBD1. Trimming at V came to 0 bases and at J to 6 bases, leaving 7 bases not matched to a gene. The CDR3 has 15 amino acids. Germline CDR1 reads LGHNA; CDR2 reads YSLEER. DNA for the CDR3: TGCGCCAGCAGCCAAGATTACAGGGGTGTAAAGACCCAGTACTTC. It specifies CASSQDYRGVKTQYF.

The genes are TRBV5-5 and TRBJ2-7; the D gene is possibly TRBD2 (7 bases). Germline assignment: CDR1 SGHKS and CDR2 YYEKEE (reference sequence). The ends were cut back, 4 bases at V and 3 bases at J, with 14 bases in the middle. The CDR3 has 14 amino acids. The CDR3, as DNA: TGTGCCAGCAGCCTCAGGAGGGGGGGCTACGAGCAGTACTTC. It specifies CASSLRRGGYEQYF.